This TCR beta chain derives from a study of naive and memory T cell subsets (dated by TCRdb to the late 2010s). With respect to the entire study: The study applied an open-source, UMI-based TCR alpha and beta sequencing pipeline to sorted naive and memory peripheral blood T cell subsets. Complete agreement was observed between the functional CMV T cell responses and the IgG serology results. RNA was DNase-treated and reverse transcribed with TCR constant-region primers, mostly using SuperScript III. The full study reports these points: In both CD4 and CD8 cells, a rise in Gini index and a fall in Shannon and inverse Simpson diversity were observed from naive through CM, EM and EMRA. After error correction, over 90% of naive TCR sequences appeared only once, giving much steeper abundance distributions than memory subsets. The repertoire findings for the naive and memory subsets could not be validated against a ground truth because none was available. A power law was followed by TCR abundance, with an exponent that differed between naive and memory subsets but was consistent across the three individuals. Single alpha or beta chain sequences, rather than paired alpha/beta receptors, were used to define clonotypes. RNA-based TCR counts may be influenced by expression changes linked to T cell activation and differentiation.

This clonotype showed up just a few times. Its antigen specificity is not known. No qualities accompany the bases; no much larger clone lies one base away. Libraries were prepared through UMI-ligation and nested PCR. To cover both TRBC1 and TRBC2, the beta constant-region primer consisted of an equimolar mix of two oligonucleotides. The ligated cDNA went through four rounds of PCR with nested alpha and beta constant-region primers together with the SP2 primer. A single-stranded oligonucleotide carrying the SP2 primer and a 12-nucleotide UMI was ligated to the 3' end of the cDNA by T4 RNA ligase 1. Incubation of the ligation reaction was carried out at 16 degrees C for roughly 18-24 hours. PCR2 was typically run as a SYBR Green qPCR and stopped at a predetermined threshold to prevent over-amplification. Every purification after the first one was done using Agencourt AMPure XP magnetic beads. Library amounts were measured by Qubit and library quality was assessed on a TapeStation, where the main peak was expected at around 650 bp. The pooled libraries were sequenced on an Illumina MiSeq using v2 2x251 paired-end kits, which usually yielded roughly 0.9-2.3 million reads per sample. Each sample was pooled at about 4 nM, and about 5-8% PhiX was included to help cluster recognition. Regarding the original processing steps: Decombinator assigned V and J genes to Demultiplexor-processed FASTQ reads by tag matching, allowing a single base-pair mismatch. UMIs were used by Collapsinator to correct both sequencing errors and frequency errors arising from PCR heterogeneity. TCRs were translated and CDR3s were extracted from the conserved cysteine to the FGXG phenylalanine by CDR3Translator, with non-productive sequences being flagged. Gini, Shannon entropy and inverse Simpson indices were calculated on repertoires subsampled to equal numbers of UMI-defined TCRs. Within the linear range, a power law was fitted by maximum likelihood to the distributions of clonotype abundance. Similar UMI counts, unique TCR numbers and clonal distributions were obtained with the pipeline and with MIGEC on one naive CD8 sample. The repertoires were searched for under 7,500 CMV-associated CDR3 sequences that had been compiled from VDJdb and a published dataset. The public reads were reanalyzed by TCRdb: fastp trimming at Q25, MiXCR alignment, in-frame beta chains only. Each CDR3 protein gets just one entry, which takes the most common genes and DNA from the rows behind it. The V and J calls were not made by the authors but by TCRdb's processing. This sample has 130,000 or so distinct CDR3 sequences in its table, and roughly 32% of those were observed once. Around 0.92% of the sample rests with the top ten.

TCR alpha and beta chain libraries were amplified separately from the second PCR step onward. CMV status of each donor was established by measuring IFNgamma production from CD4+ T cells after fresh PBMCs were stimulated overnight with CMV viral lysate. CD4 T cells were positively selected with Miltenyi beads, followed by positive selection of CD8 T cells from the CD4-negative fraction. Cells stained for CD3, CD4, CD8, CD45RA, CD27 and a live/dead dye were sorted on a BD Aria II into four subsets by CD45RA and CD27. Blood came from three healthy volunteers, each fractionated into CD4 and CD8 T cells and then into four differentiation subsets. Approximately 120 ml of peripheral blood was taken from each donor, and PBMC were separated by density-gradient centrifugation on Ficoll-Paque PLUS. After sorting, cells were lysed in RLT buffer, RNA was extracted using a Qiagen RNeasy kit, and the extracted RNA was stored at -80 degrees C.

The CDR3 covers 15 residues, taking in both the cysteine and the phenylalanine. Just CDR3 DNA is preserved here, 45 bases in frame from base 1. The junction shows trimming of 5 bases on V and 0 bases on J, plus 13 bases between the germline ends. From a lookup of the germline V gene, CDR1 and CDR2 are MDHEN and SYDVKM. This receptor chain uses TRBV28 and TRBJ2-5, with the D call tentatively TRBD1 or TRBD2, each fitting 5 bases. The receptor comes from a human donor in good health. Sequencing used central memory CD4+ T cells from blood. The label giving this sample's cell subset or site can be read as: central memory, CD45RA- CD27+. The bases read TGTGCCAGCAGTAAGGCCGGGACCCACCAAGAGACCCAGTACTTC. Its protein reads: CASSKAGTHQETQYF.